This T cell receptor (beta chain) was found in a study of PD-L1 blockade in urothelial cancer. Only in-frame clones appear in the TCRdb table, and some are missing; sequencing was by immunoSEQ multiplex PCR. The sample shows tens of thousands of clones, around three quarters of them seen only once. This CDR3 region has 15 residues. V was pared by 6 bases and J by 5 bases, with 11 bases of the junction left unmatched. CDR1 and CDR2 from the germline V gene are KGHSH and LQKENI. Here the sequenced sample was PBMCs, taken around atezolizumab (anti-PD-L1) treatment. This TCR came from a man in his 70s with urothelial cancer. The genes are TRBV18 and TRBJ2-5, with 8 bases that match TRBD2. The CDR3 spells CASSTRRGLGETQYF. The CDR3 nucleotides are TGTGCCAGCTCCACCCGAAGGGGACTAGGGGAGACCCAGTACTTC.